This T cell receptor (beta chain) was profiled in a study of blood T cell repertoires in COVID-19. Study as a whole: PBMCs, B-cell-depleted T cells, or T cells were the source of the cDNA or gDNA that made up the material.

CDR1 is MGHRA, CDR2 YSYEKL, per germline. The V gene end was trimmed by 3 bases and the J gene end by 3 bases; junction bases not matched to a gene: 5. This CDR3 is 16 amino acids long. Authors' methods: For nucleated cells, counts were estimated from reference gene primer amplification. Using immunoSEQ multiplex PCR, the repertoire was profiled, and TCRdb retains in-frame clones only, with some absent. From that table come the V and J calls and clone size; the DNA was used to work out D and trimming. The table has about 300,000 clones, around nine tenths seen once. The chain is built from TRBV4-1 and TRBJ1-2, with TRBD1 matching over 12 bases. Sequencing was carried out using peripheral blood. The TCR originated in a man aged 65 to 85 with acute or convalescent COVID-19. The CDR3 here is CASSHRGTGGDYGYTF. In DNA form, the CDR3 reads TGCGCCAGCAGCCATCGAGGGACAGGGGGCGACTATGGCTACACCTTC.